This T cell receptor beta chain was captured in a study of CD8 T cells in ankylosing spondylitis. The CDR3 sequence is 15 residues long. CDR1 and CDR2 from the germline V gene are MGHRA and YSYEKL. V was cut by 1 base and J by 3 bases, with 13 bases left in between. Libraries of TCR beta came from quantitative 5'-RACE with molecular barcodes. TCRdb processed the 5' RACE reads anew with MiXCR; each CDR3 protein has one entry. The data contain hundreds of thousands of distinct CDR3 sequences, about 11% of them seen just once; the ten biggest clones take up about 0.49%. Comment on this clonotype: Antigen unknown.

Study-wide results and limits: For ankylosing spondylitis blood, a TCR beta motif of several highly homologous variants appeared characteristic.

This TCR was sampled from a male donor with ankylosing spondylitis. The V call is TRBV4-1, the J call TRBJ2-7; TRBD1 might be the D (6 bases). Sequenced material: blood, either unsorted or a sorted T cell fraction (not recorded which). CDR3 coding DNA: TGCGCCAGCAGCCAAGCCCGGACAGAGGTCTACGAGCAGTACTTC. As protein: CASSQARTEVYEQYF.